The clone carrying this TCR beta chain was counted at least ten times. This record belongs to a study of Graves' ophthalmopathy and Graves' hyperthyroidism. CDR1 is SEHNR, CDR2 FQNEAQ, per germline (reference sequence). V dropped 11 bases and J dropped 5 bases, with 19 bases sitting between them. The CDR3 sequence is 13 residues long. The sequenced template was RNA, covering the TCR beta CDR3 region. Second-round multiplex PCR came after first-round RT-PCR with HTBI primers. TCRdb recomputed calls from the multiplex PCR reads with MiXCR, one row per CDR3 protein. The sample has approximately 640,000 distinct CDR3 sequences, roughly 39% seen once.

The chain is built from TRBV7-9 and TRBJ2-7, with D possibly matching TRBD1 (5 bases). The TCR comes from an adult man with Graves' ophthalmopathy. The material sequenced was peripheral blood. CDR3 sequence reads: CAHNEQGSNEQYF. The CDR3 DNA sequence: TGTGCCCACAACGAGCAGGGCTCGAACGAGCAGTACTTC.